The 2 T cell receptor beta chains listed next were all sequenced from one sample in a study of OX40 agonist ivuxolimab in advanced cancers. Some clones are missing from TCRdb's copy, which holds only in-frame ones; the method was immunoSEQ multiplex PCR. The data hold about 47,000 clones, with 84% observed a single time. The sequencing used CD4+ or CD8+ T cells sorted from blood, collected in a trial of the OX40 agonist ivuxolimab. These receptors were collected from an adult with an advanced solid tumor such as melanoma, head and neck, liver or kidney cancer.

This clone appeared once. The chain uses TRBV27 and TRBJ2-7; a possible D gene is TRBD1 (6 bases). Germline assignment: CDR1 MNHEY and CDR2 SMNVEV (reference sequence). The V and J ends lost 2 bases and 6 bases respectively, with 14 bases between them. The CDR3 covers 14 residues. The CDR3 here is CASSLRQGWSEQYF. As DNA, the CDR3 is TGTGCCAGCAGTTTAAGGCAGGGGTGGAGCGAGCAGTACTTC.

The chain couples TRBV5-4 to TRBJ2-1; the match to TRBD2 covers 8 bases. Germline lookup yields CDR1 SGHNT and CDR2 YYREEE (reference sequence). The CDR3 covers 14 residues. The V segment lost 4 bases and the J segment 9 bases; nucleotides outside the gene matches: 9. The CDR3 is CASSLRGGPAEQFF. The CDR3 nucleotides read TGTGCCAGCAGCCTCCGGGGGGGGCCGGCTGAGCAGTTCTTC. Full variable domain (outside the CDR3, taken from reference TRBV5-4 and TRBJ2-1): ETGVTQSPTHLIKTRGQQVTLRCSSQSGHNTVSWYQQALGQGPQFIFQYYREEENGRGNFPPRFSGLQFPNYSSELNVNALELDDSALYLCASSLRGGPAEQFFGPGTRLTVL.